This entry is about one TCR beta chain. Antigen specificity is unknown. In germline, CDR1 is DFQATT, CDR2 SNEGSKA (reference sequence). V lost 0 bases, J lost 4 bases, and 12 bases lay in between. The CDR3 totals 14 residues. The T cells that were sequenced for TCR beta were CD8+ and CD4+ cells from blood. The data were obtained in a study of CD8 T cells in Susac syndrome. Overall study context: Among the Susac syndrome patients sequenced, six had active disease and under ten were in remission. Study results and caveats: In Susac patients, clonal expansion was not detected in CD4+ cells.

With random hexamers, reverse transcription was performed on about 0.5 to 1 ug of RNA. TCRdb re-called the immunoSEQ multiplex PCR reads with MiXCR, one entry per CDR3 protein. The sample lists under 200,000 distinct CDR3 sequences, approximately 94% seen once, with 0.095% to 0.13% in the top ten. The material sequenced was CD4+ T cells from PBMCs. This chain uses TRBV20-1 with TRBJ1-2, with a tentative D call TRBD1 (5 bases). The TCR sequence derives from a human donor with Susac syndrome. The DNA of the CDR3 is TGCAGTGCTAGAGATATAAGGGGCGGCTATGGCTACACCTTC. Translated: CSARDIRGGYGYTF.